A single sample is the source of the 17 T cell receptor beta chains below, sequenced in a study of blood T cell repertoires in COVID-19. Measured with immunoSEQ multiplex PCR; TCRdb has only the in-frame clones, and not every one. The table lists roughly 240,000 clones, around four fifths of them singletons. Material for sequencing was peripheral blood. These receptor sequences come from a man aged 60 to 75 who had recovered from COVID-19.

The chain carries TRBV5-4 and TRBJ2-1, with D hard to call. The ends were cut back, 4 bases at V and 9 bases at J, with 14 bases in the middle. The germline CDR1 and CDR2 sequences are SGHNT and YYREEE (reference sequence). This CDR3 has 13 residues. CDR3 protein: CASSPGPPGEQFF. CDR3 nucleotide sequence: TGTGCCAGCAGCCCCGGTCCCCCCGGTGAGCAGTTCTTC.

A few counts support this clone. V usage is TRBV19 and J usage is TRBJ2-4; D is perhaps TRBD1 (6 bases). The CDR3 totals 17 residues. The germline V gene has CDR1 LNHDA and CDR2 SQIVND (reference sequence). Trimming cost V 3 bases and J 0 bases, with 15 bases left between them. The chain's CDR3 is CASSIRGQKLAKNIQYF. In DNA, the CDR3 is TGTGCCAGTAGTATTCGCGGACAGAAGCTAGCCAAAAACATTCAGTACTTC.

This rearrangement joins TRBV3-1 (or the pseudogene TRBV3-2) to TRBJ2-1, with D possibly matching TRBD1 (6 bases). Germline CDR1 and CDR2: LGHDT and YNNKEL (reference sequence). V was clipped by 3 bases and J by 8 bases, with 11 bases between them. CDR3 length: 13 residues. This chain's CDR3 is CASSQGARYEQFF. Written as DNA, the CDR3 is TGTGCCAGCAGCCAGGGGGCGCGTTATGAGCAGTTCTTC.

The V and J genes are TRBV6-5 and TRBJ2-5; D is perhaps TRBD1 (7 bases). V lost 2 bases and J 2 bases, leaving 12 bases between the germline ends. The V gene's germline CDR1 is MNHEY and CDR2 SVGAGI. This CDR3 region has 15 residues. Here the CDR3 DNA reads TGTGCCAGCAGTTACCAGGCAGGGGGGCAAGAGACCCAGTACTTC. Its protein is CASSYQAGGQETQYF.

The chain recombines TRBV28 with TRBJ1-2; 8 bases line up with TRBD1. V lost 7 bases, J lost 4 bases, and 5 bases stayed unmatched. This CDR3 has 13 amino acids. The germline gives CDR1 MDHEN, CDR2 SYDVKM. CDR3 sequence reads: CASTGGPRYGYTF. In nucleotides, the CDR3 is TGTGCCAGCACAGGGGGCCCCCGCTATGGCTACACCTTC.

This chain links TRBV14 with TRBJ2-3; D is perhaps TRBD1 (6 bases). Germline values: CDR1 SGHDN, CDR2 FVKESK. Trimming stripped 4 bases from V and 1 base from J, with 12 bases between. CDR3 length: 15 residues. CDR3: CASSPQGTRTDTQYF. Here the CDR3 DNA reads TGTGCCAGCAGCCCCCAGGGGACGCGCACAGATACGCAGTATTTT. The full variable domain, with the rest looked up from reference TRBV14 and TRBJ2-3, is EAGVTQFPSHSVIEKGQTVTLRCDPISGHDNLYWYRRVMGKEIKFLLHFVKESKQDESGMPNNRFLAERTGGTYSTLKVQPAELEDSGVYFCASSPQGTRTDTQYFGPGTRLTVL.

A word on this clone: This same CDR3 is encoded by further DNA sequences in the sample. This chain connects TRBV5-1 to TRBJ2-3; maybe TRBD2 (5 bases). V lost 0 bases and J lost 0, with 8 bases in between. This CDR3 has 15 residues. Germline CDR1 and CDR2: SGHRS and YFSETQ. The CDR3 spells CASSLDGVSTDTQYF. The DNA of the CDR3 is TGCGCCAGCAGCTTGGACGGGGTCAGCACAGATACGCAGTATTTT.

The chain links TRBV18 to TRBJ2-7; D is ambiguous. Germline V gene data show CDR1 as KGHSH and CDR2 as LQKENI. The V end was cut by 1 base, the J end by 2 bases, with 18 bases between. The CDR3 consists of 17 residues. The CDR3 DNA sequence: TGTGCCAGCTCACCACTTTCTAGAGCCAAACTGACCTACGAGCAGTACTTC. It yields the protein CASSPLSRAKLTYEQYF.

V usage is TRBV3-1 (or the pseudogene TRBV3-2) and J usage is TRBJ2-2, with D possibly matching TRBD2 (6 bases). Germline CDR1 is LGHDT and CDR2 is YNNKEL (reference sequence). V was trimmed by 2 bases and J by 1 base, leaving 14 bases between them. The CDR3 totals 17 residues. CDR3 region: CASSQRLWRENTGELFF. In nucleotides, the CDR3 is TGTGCCAGCAGCCAACGGTTGTGGCGGGAGAACACCGGGGAGCTGTTTTTT.

The chain uses TRBV7-9 and TRBJ2-2; D ambiguous. V lost 2 bases, J lost 7 bases, and 11 bases lay in between. CDR1 SEHNR and CDR2 FQNEAQ come from the germline V gene (reference sequence). The CDR3 runs 14 residues. CDR3 protein: CASSLTEYSGELFF. CDR3 in DNA: TGTGCCAGCAGCTTAACAGAATACAGCGGGGAGCTGTTTTTT.

The rearrangement joins TRBV12-3 or TRBV12-4 to TRBJ2-5; D is unresolved. This CDR3 has 11 residues. V lost 3 bases to trimming and J lost 5 bases, with 4 bases between them. The CDR3 sequence: CASSFGETQYF. The DNA of the CDR3 is TGTGCCAGCAGTTTCGGTGAGACCCAGTACTTC.

This chain links TRBV28 with TRBJ2-3; D gene unclear. CDR1 is MDHEN and CDR2 is SYDVKM in the germline V gene. V lost 6 bases to trimming and J lost 2 bases, with 12 bases between them. This CDR3 has 14 amino acids. In nucleotides, the CDR3 is TGTGCCAGCAGCCCCCCACCTACCACAGATACGCAGTATTTT. Its translation: CASSPPPTTDTQYF.

V usage is TRBV11-2 and J usage is TRBJ2-5, with 12 bases fitting TRBD1. The CDR3 has 15 amino acids. Trimming at V came to 7 bases and at J to 2 bases, leaving 5 bases not matched to a gene. CDR1 and CDR2 (germline): SGHAT, FQNNGV. The CDR3 DNA reads TGTGCCAGCACCCTGGGACAGGGGGCTCAAGAGACCCAGTACTTC. Translating it yields CASTLGQGAQETQYF.

The chain employs TRBV28 and TRBJ2-3; TRBD2 is a possible D gene (6 bases). Trimming shortened V by 5 bases and J by 4 bases, and 16 bases separated the two germline ends. The length of the CDR3 is 15 residues. Germline-derived CDR1 and CDR2 are MDHEN and SYDVKM. CDR3 bases: TGTGCCAGCAGTGCACAGCTGGGGGGATCAGATACGCAGTATTTT. As protein: CASSAQLGGSDTQYF.

The V call is TRBV4-2, the J call TRBJ1-1; possible D gene TRBD1, 5 bases. There are 13 residues in the CDR3. The V and J ends lost 2 bases and 4 bases respectively, with 8 bases between them. Germline CDR1 and CDR2: LGHNA and YNFKEQ. For the CDR3, the DNA is TGTGCCAGCAGCCAACAGGGTCTCACTGAAGCTTTCTTT. Translated, it gives CASSQQGLTEAFF.

The gene calls are TRBV2 and TRBJ1-6, with 8 positions matching TRBD1. V was clipped by 7 bases and J by 7 bases; unmatched bases: 9. The germline V gene encodes CDR1 SNHLY and CDR2 FYNNEI. The CDR3 length is 15 residues. CDR3 nucleotide sequence: TGTGCCAGCACCTCAAATGGACAGGGAAATTCACCCCTCCACTTT. The encoded protein is CASTSNGQGNSPLHF.

The rearrangement uses TRBV28 and TRBJ1-1, with 7 positions matching TRBD1. Germline CDR1 and CDR2: MDHEN and SYDVKM. The CDR3 is 14 amino acids. V lost 2 bases to trimming and J lost 6 bases; unmatched junction nucleotides: 6. The chain's CDR3 is CASSLEGASSEAFF. The CDR3 DNA follows: TGTGCCAGCAGTTTAGAGGGGGCGAGTTCTGAAGCTTTCTTT.